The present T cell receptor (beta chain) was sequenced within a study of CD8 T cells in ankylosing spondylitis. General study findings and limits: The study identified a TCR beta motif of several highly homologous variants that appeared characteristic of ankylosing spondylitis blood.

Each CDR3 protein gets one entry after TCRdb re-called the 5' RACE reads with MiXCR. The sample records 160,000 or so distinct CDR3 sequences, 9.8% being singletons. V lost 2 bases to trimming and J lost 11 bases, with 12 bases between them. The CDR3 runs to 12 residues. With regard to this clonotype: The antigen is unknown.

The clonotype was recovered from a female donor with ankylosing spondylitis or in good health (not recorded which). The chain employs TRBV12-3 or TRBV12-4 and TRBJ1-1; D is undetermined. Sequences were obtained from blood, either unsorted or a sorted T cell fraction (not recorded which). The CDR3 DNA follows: TGTGCCAGCAGTTTACCGGGGATGGGGGCTTTCTTT. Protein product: CASSLPGMGAFF.